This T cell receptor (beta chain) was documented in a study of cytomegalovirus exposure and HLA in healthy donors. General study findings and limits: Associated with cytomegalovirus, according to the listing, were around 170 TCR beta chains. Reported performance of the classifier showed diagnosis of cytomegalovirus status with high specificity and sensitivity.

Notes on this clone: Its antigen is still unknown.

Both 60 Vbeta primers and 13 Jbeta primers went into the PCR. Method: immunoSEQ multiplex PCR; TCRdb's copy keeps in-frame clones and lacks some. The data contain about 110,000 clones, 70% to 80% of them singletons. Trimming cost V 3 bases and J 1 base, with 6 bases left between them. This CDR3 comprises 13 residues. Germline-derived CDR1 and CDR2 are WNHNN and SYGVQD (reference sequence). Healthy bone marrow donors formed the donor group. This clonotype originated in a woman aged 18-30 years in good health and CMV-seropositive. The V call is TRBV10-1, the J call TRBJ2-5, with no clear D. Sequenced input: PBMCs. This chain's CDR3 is CASSDTVQETQYF. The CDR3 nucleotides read TGCGCCAGCAGTGATACGGTCCAAGAGACCCAGTACTTC.